Sequencing of this T cell receptor (beta chain) was carried out in a study of blood T cell repertoires in COVID-19. The wider study: Acute-phase and convalescent COVID-19 samples originated in the United States, Italy and Spain.

This clone was seen a handful of times. Original handling: Reference gene primer amplification gave nucleated cell count estimates. Clones were read by immunoSEQ multiplex PCR, and TCRdb kept only the in-frame ones, dropping some. The V and J calls and clone size come from that table; D and trimming were worked out from the DNA. Of about 44,000 clones in the sample, approximately 90% were seen once. The TCR comes from a man in his 70s with active COVID-19. The sequencing sample was made of peripheral blood.

This chain's CDR3 is CASSPGSSYNSPLHF. The CDR3 nucleotides read TGTGCCAGCAGCCCTGGGAGCTCCTATAATTCACCCCTCCACTTT. This chain joins TRBV3-1 (or the pseudogene TRBV3-2) and TRBJ1-6; no definite D call. The CDR3 contains 15 residues. Germline V gene sequence: CDR1 LGHDT, CDR2 YNNKEL (reference sequence). Trimming shortened V by 4 bases and J by 0 bases, and 7 bases separated the two germline ends.